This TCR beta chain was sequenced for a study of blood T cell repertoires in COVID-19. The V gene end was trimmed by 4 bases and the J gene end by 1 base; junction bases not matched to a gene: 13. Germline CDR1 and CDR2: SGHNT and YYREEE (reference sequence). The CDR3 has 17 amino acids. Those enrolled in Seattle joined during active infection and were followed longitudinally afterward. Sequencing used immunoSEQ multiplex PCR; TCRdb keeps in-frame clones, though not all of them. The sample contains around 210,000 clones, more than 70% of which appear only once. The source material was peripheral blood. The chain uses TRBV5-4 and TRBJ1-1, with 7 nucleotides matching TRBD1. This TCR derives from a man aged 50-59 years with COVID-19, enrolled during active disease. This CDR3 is CASSHPDRKGGNTEAFF. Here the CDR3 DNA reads TGTGCCAGCAGCCACCCGGACAGGAAGGGGGGGAACACTGAAGCTTTCTTT.